The 9 T cell receptor beta chains in this list originate from one sample, sequenced in a study of CD8 T cells in Susac syndrome. Random hexamers were used to reverse transcribe the RNA input (about 0.5 to 1 ug). TCRdb re-called the immunoSEQ multiplex PCR reads with MiXCR, one entry per CDR3 protein. The sample shows some 250,000 distinct CDR3 sequences, 90% to 97% of them seen only once. The sequenced material came from CD4+ T cells from PBMCs. The origin of the receptors is a human donor with Susac syndrome.

V is TRBV29-1 and J is TRBJ1-4, with D uncertain. The CDR3 totals 14 residues. Trimming shortened V by 4 bases and J by 8 bases, and 17 bases separated the two germline ends. The germline V gene encodes CDR1 SQVTM and CDR2 ANQGSEA. In DNA form, the CDR3 reads TGCAGCGTTGGAAGCCAGGCGCTAGAAGAAAAACTGTTTTTT. Translated, it gives CSVGSQALEEKLFF. Combining the CDR3 with reference TRBV29-1 and TRBJ1-4 gives the whole variable domain SAVISQKPSRDICQRGTSLTIQCQVDSQVTMMFWYRQQPGQSLTLIATANQGSEATYESGFVIDKFPISRPNLTFSTLTVSNMSPEDSSIYLCSVGSQALEEKLFFGSGTQLSVL.

The gene calls are TRBV7-3 and TRBJ2-1; D is uncertain. The V and J ends lost 3 bases and 9 bases respectively, with 15 bases between them. The germline V gene has CDR1 SGHTA and CDR2 FQGTGA. The CDR3 covers 14 residues. DNA for the CDR3: TGTGCCAGCAGCTTCTCGGACCGAGCTTCTGAGCAGTTCTTC. Its translation: CASSFSDRASEQFF.

This clonotype was observed once. The chain employs TRBV4-1 and TRBJ2-1; 10 positions match TRBD2. CDR3 size: 14 residues. Germline V CDR1 and CDR2: MGHRA, YSYEKL. V lost 3 bases and J lost 9; bases outside the gene matches: 5. The CDR3 loop is CASSQRGLASEQFF. CDR3 coding DNA: TGCGCCAGCAGCCAGAGGGGACTAGCGAGTGAGCAGTTCTTC.

The chain joins TRBV20-1 to TRBJ1-1, with D unclear. Per the germline V gene, CDR1 is DFQATT and CDR2 is SNEGSKA (reference sequence). The CDR3 spans 11 residues. Between the trimmed V and J ends, which lost 3 bases and 5 bases, there was a span of 7 bases. CDR3 region: CSARGKTEAFF. CDR3 bases: TGCAGTGCTAGGGGTAAGACTGAAGCTTTCTTT.

V usage is TRBV9 and J usage is TRBJ2-2, with TRBD1 as a possible D gene (5 bases). This CDR3 contains 13 residues. The V end lost 3 bases, the J end lost 6 bases, and 9 bases lay between the germline ends. In germline, CDR1 is SGDLS, CDR2 YYNGEE. DNA of the CDR3: TGTGCCAGCAGCGCGTCAGGGTCCGGGGAGCTGTTTTTT. This gives the protein CASSASGSGELFF.

The chain couples TRBV7-3 to TRBJ2-7; D unresolved. CDR3 length: 13 residues. Trimming took off 2 bases at V and 3 bases at J, with 8 bases between the two ends. Germline V CDR1 and CDR2: SGHTA, FQGTGA. The CDR3 coding sequence is TGTGCCAGCAGCTTAGGTCACGGCTACGAGCAGTACTTC. Translation gives CASSLGHGYEQYF.

This chain joins TRBV29-1 and TRBJ2-1; TRBD2 matches at 9 bases. From germline, CDR1 is SQVTM and CDR2 ANQGSEA. V dropped 4 bases and J dropped 8; count of bases not matched to a gene: 9. The CDR3 runs 14 residues. Here the CDR3 DNA reads TGCAGCGTTGCATTTAGCGGGAGTTTATATGAGCAGTTCTTC. Its protein is CSVAFSGSLYEQFF.

This chain joins TRBV30 and TRBJ1-1; 9 nucleotides line up with TRBD1. Trimming took 7 bases from V and 3 from J; bases not matched to a gene: 6. The CDR3 is 13 residues long. CDR1 is GTSNPN, CDR2 SVGIG, per germline (reference sequence). This CDR3 is CASKGQGYTEAFF. CDR3 nucleotides: TGTGCCTCTAAGGGACAGGGCTACACTGAAGCTTTCTTT.

The chain uses TRBV5-1 and TRBJ2-5; no clear D. Germline CDR1 and CDR2: SGHRS and YFSETQ. The CDR3 is made up of 13 amino acids. Trimming took off 4 bases at V and 1 base at J, with 8 bases between the two ends. DNA of the CDR3: TGCGCCAGCAGCCCGTCTATCCAAGAGACCCAGTACTTC. Translation: CASSPSIQETQYF.